This TCR beta chain was captured by sequencing in a study of shared clonotypes between healthy human individuals (dated by TCRdb to 2019 to 2021). Broadly, across the study: The cohort included three men and a couple of women between 18 and 49 years of age. Per donor, three plates each were used for CD4 naive and CD4 memory, two for CD8 naive, and one for CD8 memory. To estimate repertoire size and how much clonotypes are shared between individuals, the study performed deep sequencing of blood TCR repertoires from about five healthy adults. Different laboratories and diverse techniques were used to prepare libraries and sequence TCR repertoires, to increase sequencing depth and limit assay-specific biases. Per donor, leukapheresis produced somewhere between about 0.94 and 10 billion PBMCs.

CD8 naive samples consisted of CD45RO-negative cells that were positively selected for CCR7, yielding a CD45RA+CCR7+ population without TemRA cells. Donors were healthy HIV-negative adults with no recently reported acute infections or vaccinations. Every donor was a Caucasian adult living in Nashville, Tennessee, USA. Blood was collected by leukapheresis, and PBMCs were isolated by Ficoll-Histopaque density gradient centrifugation and then cryopreserved in liquid nitrogen vapor phase. Analytical flow cytometry was used to check the purity and quantity of each magnetically sorted T cell population. From each sorted fraction, genomic DNA was isolated and quantified by UV absorbance on a Nanodrop 2000c. TCR CDR3 regions were amplified from genomic DNA by multiplex PCR using the deep immunoSEQ assay. Genomic DNA extracted from each cell subset was distributed evenly over all wells of several immunoSEQ 96-well plates, and each plate served as one replicate. For sorted subsets, roughly 200 ng of genomic DNA, equivalent to roughly 30,000 T cell genomes, went into each replicate PCR. Purified libraries were quantified with a Qubit 3.0 fluorometer, sized on a Bioanalyzer 2100, and re-quantified with the KAPA Library Quantification kit. Each immunoSEQ 96-well plate was sequenced on its own single-read 150-cycle Illumina NextSeq 550 flow cell. Regarding the original processing steps: Because only junctional sequences without quality scores were contained in the immunoSEQ output, filtering matching that applied to full-length reads could not be performed. Sequences were annotated with PyIR, a Python wrapper for IgBLAST v1.9, and V/J genes and CDR3 were assigned using IMGT germline references. Any read was removed if the V/J assignment was weak (E-value above 1e-6), the CDR3 was missing, or the read contained stop codons, out-of-frame junctions, or ambiguous translated residues. V3J clonotypes were defined by identical inferred V gene, J gene, and CDR3 amino acid sequence. The percentage overlap between two repertoires was calculated by dividing the number of shared unique clonotypes by the size of the smaller repertoire. Richness of each repertoire was evaluated using RTK rarefaction, the Chao1 estimator, and Recon v2.1 estimates of unobserved clonotypes. For all TCRbeta clonotypes obtained by the gDNA method from several donors, generation probabilities were computed with OLGA. This is the immuneACCESS table as TCRdb keeps it, with only in-frame sequences that have V and J called. A part of the clones is gone; compared with another copy, unresolved V genes explain less than half, and the rest is unexplained. The V and J calls and clone size come from that table; D and trimming were worked out from the DNA. The sample contains hundreds of thousands of clones, around 96% of them found a single time. The ten largest account for less than 0.13% of the sample.

The full study reports these points: When a few donors were compared, the shared fraction of clonotypes was about 5% for naive CD4, 3.5% to 4% for naive CD8, 2.3% for memory CD4, and around 0.4% for memory CD8. Based on pairwise subsampling, the degree of clonotype sharing among donors was expected to be affected by sequencing depth. The small number of donors limited the genetic and exposure-history diversity represented. Estimated clonotype richness was generally larger for naive than for memory subsets. Even with the large sequencing depth, rarefaction of the sorted-subset datasets indicated that sequencing was incomplete. Clonotypes shared by all four sorted-subset donors showed higher generation probabilities than non-shared clonotypes. Sampling was restricted to blood, and TCR repertoires in tissue are likely to differ from TCR repertoires in blood.

To note about this clone: There is no known antigen for this receptor. Base qualities are not recorded, but no much larger clone differs from it by a single base.

Trimming removed 3 bases from V and 2 bases from J; the gene matches leave 7 bases unexplained. Via the germline V gene (reference sequence), CDR1 is LNHDA and CDR2 SQIVND. From the cysteine up to the phenylalanine, the CDR3 has a length of 15 residues. Solely the CDR3 DNA is kept, with 45 bases framed from the first base. The rearranged chain carries TRBV19 and TRBJ2-7, and TRBD2 matches 7 of the central bases. The TCR was taken from a woman under 40 in good health. The sample comprised naive CD8+ T cells sorted from blood. The sample's cell subset or site label is to be understood as: CD45RA+CCR7+. The CDR3 in this case is CASSIDSGIPYEQYF. The nucleotides are TGTGCCAGTAGTATTGACAGCGGGATACCCTACGAGCAGTACTTC.